The 27 T cell receptor beta chains presented below share a single source sample, sequenced in a study of vaccination effects on CD4 cells after COVID-19 (dated by TCRdb to 2021 to 2024). In the ViraFEST assay, PBMC were stimulated with viral peptide pools, and TCR sequencing was then used to find antigen-specific CD4+ T cell clonotypes based on their expansion. After approximately eleven days of culture, CD4+ T cells were isolated with the EasySep CD4+ T cell isolation kit. PCR-confirmed SARS-CoV-2 infection had occurred in convalescent patients between March and December 2020, before the Alpha, Beta and Delta variants emerged in the United States. The library was generated by the immunoSEQ multiplex PCR assay. Imported from immuneACCESS, the table was reduced by TCRdb to in-frame sequences with V and J called. These copies leave out some clones; in studies compared against another copy, an unresolved V gene accounts for under half, and the cause of the remainder is not known. Present in this sample are 55,000 to 90,000 clones, about 69% of which were seen just once. Around 4.6% of the sample is in the top ten clones.

These receptors' targets are unknown. Specimen: CD4+ T cells from PBMCs cultured with HIV peptides, collected before COVID-19 vaccination. Read against the paper, the sample's cell subset or site label means: HIV-1 Nef peptide pool negative control/reference culture. The source of these receptors is a human donor who had a prior SARS-CoV-2 infection.

V is TRBV2 and J is TRBJ1-2, with 9 bases matching TRBD1. The CDR3 contains 15 residues. Germline values: CDR1 SNHLY, CDR2 FYNNEI. Trimming took 5 bases from V and 2 from J; bases not matched to a gene: 6. CDR3 bases: TGTGCCAGCAGTTTGGGGACAGGGAACAACTATGGCTACACCTTC. It translates to CASSLGTGNNYGYTF.

The rearrangement joins TRBV7-3 to TRBJ1-1; D not certain. V lost 0 bases, J lost 2 bases, and 7 bases lay in between. The germline gives CDR1 SGHTA, CDR2 FQGTGA. This CDR3 is built from 14 residues. The CDR3 sequence is CASSLTSRNTEAFF. The CDR3 region has the DNA TGTGCCAGCAGCTTAACGAGTAGAAACACTGAAGCTTTCTTT. Together with reference TRBV7-3 and TRBJ1-1, the CDR3 gives the full variable domain: GAGVSQTPSNKVTEKGKYVELRCDPISGHTALYWYRQSLGQGPEFLIYFQGTGAADDSGLPNDRFFAVRPEGSVSTLKIQRTERGDSAVYLCASSLTSRNTEAFFGQGTRLTVV.

This clone has ten or more counts. The chain uses TRBV5-1 and TRBJ2-1, with D perhaps matching TRBD2 (6 bases). Germline-derived CDR1 and CDR2 are SGHRS and YFSETQ. CDR3 size: 15 residues. V was pared by 0 bases and J by 5 bases, with 12 bases between. CDR3 nucleotide sequence: TGCGCCAGCAGCTTGGAGCGGGCAGGGAACAATGAGCAGTTCTTC. This sequence encodes CASSLERAGNNEQFF. Full variable domain (rest looked up from reference TRBV5-1 and TRBJ2-1): KAGVTQTPRYLIKTRGQQVTLSCSPISGHRSVSWYQQTPGQGLQFLFEYFSETQRNKGNFPGRFSGRQFSNSRSEMNVSTLELGDSALYLCASSLERAGNNEQFFGPGTRLTVL.

This clone occurred once. The genes are TRBV5-5 and TRBJ2-3; D remains ambiguous. Germline CDR1 and CDR2: SGHKS and YYEKEE (reference sequence). The CDR3 spans 13 residues. The CDR3, as DNA: TGTGCTTCGGTTCTACTGAACACAGATACGCAGTATTTT. Translating gives CASVLLNTDTQYF.

V and J are TRBV6-1 and TRBJ2-2, with D possibly TRBD1 on 5 matching bases. The CDR3 length is 16 residues. Trimming took 0 bases from V and 0 from J, leaving 8 bases between them. The V gene's germline CDR1 is MNHNS and CDR2 SASEGT. The CDR3 loop reads CASSEARQTNTGELFF. The CDR3 DNA reads TGTGCCAGCAGTGAAGCGCGACAGACGAACACCGGGGAGCTGTTTTTT.

V is TRBV19 and J is TRBJ2-5; tentatively, D is TRBD1 (5 bases). The CDR3 is 13 amino acids. Trimming shortened V by 3 bases and J by 2 bases, and 7 bases separated the two germline ends. The V gene's germline CDR1 is LNHDA and CDR2 SQIVND (reference sequence). CDR3 loop: CASSIQGQETQYF. The CDR3 nucleotides read TGTGCCAGTAGTATTCAGGGTCAAGAGACCCAGTACTTC.

J is TRBJ2-7 and V is TRBV7-2; D gene ambiguous. The CDR3 length is 17 residues. CDR1 and CDR2 from the germline V gene are SGHTA and FQGNSA. V shed 0 bases and J shed 6 bases, with 21 bases lying between them. CDR3 loop: CASSLAGPQYRRLEQYF. DNA for the CDR3: TGTGCCAGCAGCTTAGCAGGACCGCAATATAGACGACTCGAGCAGTACTTC.

The chain couples TRBV6-6 to TRBJ2-2; tentatively, D is TRBD1 (5 bases). Deletions cut 6 bases from V and 4 bases from J, with 15 bases between. Germline CDR1 MNHNY, CDR2 SVGAGI (reference sequence). The CDR3 is made up of 15 amino acids. CDR3 nucleotide sequence: TGTGCCAGCAGCCACCATGACAGATTCACCGGGGAGCTGTTTTTT. It yields the protein CASSHHDRFTGELFF.

The rearrangement joins TRBV4-1 to TRBJ2-7; 8 bases map to TRBD1. Germline lookup yields CDR1 MGHRA and CDR2 YSYEKL. Losses at the gene ends were 4 bases for V and 6 bases for J; bases not matched to a gene: 8. CDR3 size: 14 residues. CDR3 in DNA: TGCGCCAGCAGCCGGGGACAGGCAGGGGGCGAGCAGTACTTC. Its translation: CASSRGQAGGEQYF.

The rearrangement joins TRBV10-1 to TRBJ2-7; 7 bases fit TRBD2. Trimming took 9 bases from V and 5 from J; bases not matched to a gene: 10. CDR3 length equals 13 residues. Germline V gives CDR1 WNHNN, CDR2 SYGVQD (reference sequence). The CDR3 loop is CARGTNGTHEQYF. CDR3 coding DNA: TGCGCCAGGGGGACTAATGGGACCCACGAGCAGTACTTC.

In its sample, this clone was seen once. For the CDR3, the DNA is TGTGCCAGCAGTGCGGCTAGCGGTGGGGAGCTGTTTTTT. Its protein product is CASSAASGGELFF. The chain employs TRBV2 and TRBJ2-2; 7 bases match TRBD2. The trim removed 4 bases at V and 8 bases at J, leaving 4 bases unmatched. This CDR3 has 13 residues. In germline, CDR1 is SNHLY, CDR2 FYNNEI.

The genes are TRBV11-2 and TRBJ2-7, with 7 positions matching TRBD2. The germline V gene encodes CDR1 SGHAT and CDR2 FQNNGV. Trimming took 5 bases from V and 5 from J; bases not matched to a gene: 15. This CDR3 spans 16 amino acids. This chain's CDR3 is CASSPRGASGLDEQYF. CDR3 DNA: TGTGCCAGCAGCCCGAGGGGAGCTAGCGGTCTCGACGAGCAGTACTTC.

The rearrangement uses TRBV9 and TRBJ2-2; 10 bases align to TRBD2. CDR1 SGDLS and CDR2 YYNGEE come from the germline V gene. With 2 bases clipped from V and 5 bases from J, the junction kept 6 bases outside the gene matches. CDR3 size: 16 residues. Here the CDR3 reads CASSVLAGAVTGELFF. CDR3 in DNA: TGTGCCAGCAGCGTCCTAGCGGGGGCCGTTACCGGGGAGCTGTTTTTT. Complete variable domain (other parts from reference TRBV9 and TRBJ2-2): DSGVTQTPKHLITATGQRVTLRCSPRSGDLSVYWYQQSLDQGLQFLIQYYNGEERAKGNILERFSAQQFPDLHSELNLSSLELGDSALYFCASSVLAGAVTGELFFGEGSRLTVL.

V and J are TRBV11-2 and TRBJ2-4; 7 nucleotides align to TRBD2. Germline trimming cut 2 bases from V and 8 bases from J; bases unmatched to any gene: 18. CDR1 SGHAT and CDR2 FQNNGV come from the germline V gene. The CDR3 is made up of 18 amino acids. The CDR3 bases are TGTGCCAGCAGCTTAATTAGGAGCGGCGGGGGAAATGTGGACATTCAGTACTTC. This codes for CASSLIRSGGGNVDIQYF.

CDR3 sequence reads: CASSEIGGTYNEQFF. CDR3 sequence (DNA): TGTGCCAGCAGTGAAATAGGTGGTACCTACAATGAGCAGTTCTTC. The chain couples TRBV6-1 to TRBJ2-1; the D is unclear. The germline V gene encodes CDR1 MNHNS and CDR2 SASEGT. The CDR3 length is 15 residues. Deletions cut 2 bases from V and 2 bases from J, with 10 bases between.

The chain has TRBV7-8 and TRBJ2-2; D not resolved. Trimming pared 2 bases from V and 3 bases from J, leaving 16 bases between. The CDR3 is 17 amino acids. Germline CDR1 and CDR2: SGHVS and FQNEAQ. The CDR3 coding sequence is TGTGCCAGCAGCTTAAATCGTTGGGGTCCCGACACCGGGGAGCTGTTTTTT. Its translation: CASSLNRWGPDTGELFF. Combining the CDR3 with reference TRBV7-8 and TRBJ2-2 gives the whole variable domain GAGVSQSPRYKVAKRGQDVALRCDPISGHVSLFWYQQALGQGPEFLTYFQNEAQLDKSGLPSDRFFAERPEGSVSTLKIQRTQQEDSAVYLCASSLNRWGPDTGELFFGEGSRLTVL.

This clone was observed a single time. The genes are TRBV6-5 and TRBJ1-2; D gene uncertain. V lost 0 bases, J lost 8 bases, and 10 bases lay in between. CDR3 length: 13 residues. CDR1 and CDR2 (germline): MNHEY, SVGAGI. CDR3 nucleotides: TGTGCCAGCAGTTACTCGGAGGCCGAAGGCTACACCTTC. The encoded protein is CASSYSEAEGYTF.

J is TRBJ1-5 and V is TRBV2; D possibly corresponds to TRBD1 (5 bases). The CDR3 is 15 amino acids. CDR1 is SNHLY and CDR2 is FYNNEI in the germline V gene. V lost 5 bases to trimming and J lost 2 bases, with 13 bases between them. The CDR3 DNA follows: TGTGCCAGCAGTCCCGAGAGGGGACGCAATCAGCCCCAGCATTTT. Protein product: CASSPERGRNQPQHF.

The chain combines TRBV4-1 with TRBJ2-6; perhaps TRBD2 as D (6 bases). The CDR3 contains 18 residues. Trimming stripped 2 bases from V and 4 bases from J, with 18 bases between. Germline values: CDR1 MGHRA, CDR2 YSYEKL. CDR3 in DNA: TGCGCCAGCAGCCAACCGGGACTCCGACGTTCGGGGGCCAACGTCCTGACTTTC. Amino acids: CASSQPGLRRSGANVLTF.

The chain couples TRBV5-1 to TRBJ2-7; 8 nucleotides agree with TRBD2. The germline CDR1 and CDR2 sequences are SGHRS and YFSETQ. The CDR3 runs to 15 residues. V was pared by 2 bases and J by 4 bases, with 8 bases of the junction left unmatched. CDR3 DNA sequence: TGCGCCAGCAGCTTCGGGACTAGTCCGAGTTACGAGCAGTACTTC. This encodes CASSFGTSPSYEQYF.

This clone has just one count. DNA of the CDR3: TGTGCCTGGAGTGTAGATTTAGGACAGCCTTACAATGAGCAGTTCTTC. It yields the protein CAWSVDLGQPYNEQFF. The chain combines TRBV30 with TRBJ2-1, with D tentatively TRBD1 (6 bases). The germline V and J ends were trimmed by 0 bases and 4 bases, with 16 bases remaining between them. The CDR3 runs 16 residues. Germline V gene data show CDR1 as GTSNPN and CDR2 as SVGIG (reference sequence).

This chain's CDR3 is CASSIVGGTSTDTQYF. The CDR3 DNA reads TGTGCCAGTAGTATAGTCGGCGGCACTAGCACAGATACGCAGTATTTT. The V gene is TRBV19, the J gene TRBJ2-3; D unclear. Germline V CDR1 and CDR2: LNHDA, SQIVND (reference sequence). CDR3 size: 16 residues. The germline V and J ends were trimmed by 1 base and 0 bases, with 11 bases remaining between them.

This clone was picked up a small number of times. The chain employs TRBV2 and TRBJ2-7; D may be TRBD1 or TRBD2 (5 bases each). Germline CDR1 is SNHLY and CDR2 is FYNNEI. Trimming shortened V by 6 bases and J by 6 bases, and 12 bases separated the two germline ends. The CDR3 is 12 residues long. DNA for the CDR3: TGTGCCAGCAGGGGGGACCAGACCGAGCAGTACTTC. Translated: CASRGDQTEQYF.

The J gene is TRBJ2-3, the V gene TRBV29-1; D gene ambiguous. Germline V gene lookup returns CDR1 SQVTM and CDR2 ANQGSEA. This CDR3 is 13 amino acids long. The V end lost 3 bases, the J end lost 1 base, and 8 bases lay between the germline ends. DNA of the CDR3: TGCAGCGTTGATGACGGCGGCACAGATACGCAGTATTTT. Residues: CSVDDGGTDTQYF.

The genes are TRBV10-3 and TRBJ2-3; 9 bases map to TRBD2. Looked up from germline, CDR1 is ENHRY and CDR2 is SYGVKD. The length of the CDR3 is 14 residues. V trimming: 9 bases; J trimming: 2 bases; junction bases outside the gene matches: 6. CDR3 coding DNA: TGTGCCATGTTTAGCGGGAGTGTCACAGATACGCAGTATTTT. Its protein is CAMFSGSVTDTQYF.

V gene TRBV11-3 combines with J gene TRBJ2-2; 7 nucleotides agree with TRBD2. The CDR3 runs to 15 residues. Germline lookup yields CDR1 SGHNT and CDR2 YENEEA. Unmatched junction bases numbered 8, after V lost 5 bases and J lost 5 bases. CDR3 sequence reads: CASSPRTSGTGELFF. CDR3 in DNA: TGTGCCAGCAGCCCGCGGACTAGTGGGACCGGGGAGCTGTTTTTT.

J is TRBJ2-7 and V is TRBV11-3; TRBD1 is a possible D gene (6 bases). The germline V and J ends were trimmed by 4 bases and 1 base, with 14 bases remaining between them. This CDR3 comprises 15 residues. The germline V gene encodes CDR1 SGHNT and CDR2 YENEEA. The CDR3 loop is CASSSKEGQSYEQYF. The CDR3 DNA is TGTGCCAGCAGCTCAAAGGAAGGACAGTCCTACGAGCAGTACTTC.